This record covers a single TCR beta chain. This sample was taken from a study of tumor-infiltrating lymphocytes in primary liver carcinoma. The CDR3 totals 14 residues. The V and J ends lost 4 bases and 5 bases, in that order; junction bases with no gene match: 6. Per germline, CDR1 SGHNT and CDR2 YYREEE (reference sequence). Alongside blood RNA obtained from unsorted whole blood, germline DNA was also extracted. From about 530 ng total RNA, TCR beta cDNA was generated with a primer in the constant region. It was through three nested multiplex PCR rounds of slightly modified ARM-PCR that TCR beta libraries arose. The study ran its first two PCR rounds for approximately 10 cycles each, using TRBV1-TRBV30 forward primers and a C-beta reverse primer. From the multiplex PCR reads, TCRdb called clonotypes with MiXCR, one entry per CDR3 protein. Of hundreds of thousands of distinct CDR3 sequences in the sample, roughly 60% were seen once.

The chain uses TRBV5-4 and TRBJ2-5, with 9 bases lining up with TRBD1. Sequencing was done on a sample of peripheral blood. This clonotype originated in a woman in her twenties or thirties with primary liver carcinoma and hepatitis B virus infection. The DNA for the CDR3 is TGTGCCAGCAGCCGGGACAGGGACAGGGAGACCCAGTACTTC. Translated, it gives CASSRDRDRETQYF. The variable domain in full, completed from reference TRBV5-4 and TRBJ2-5, reads ETGVTQSPTHLIKTRGQQVTLRCSSQSGHNTVSWYQQALGQGPQFIFQYYREEENGRGNFPPRFSGLQFPNYSSELNVNALELDDSALYLCASSRDRDRETQYFGPGTRLLVL.